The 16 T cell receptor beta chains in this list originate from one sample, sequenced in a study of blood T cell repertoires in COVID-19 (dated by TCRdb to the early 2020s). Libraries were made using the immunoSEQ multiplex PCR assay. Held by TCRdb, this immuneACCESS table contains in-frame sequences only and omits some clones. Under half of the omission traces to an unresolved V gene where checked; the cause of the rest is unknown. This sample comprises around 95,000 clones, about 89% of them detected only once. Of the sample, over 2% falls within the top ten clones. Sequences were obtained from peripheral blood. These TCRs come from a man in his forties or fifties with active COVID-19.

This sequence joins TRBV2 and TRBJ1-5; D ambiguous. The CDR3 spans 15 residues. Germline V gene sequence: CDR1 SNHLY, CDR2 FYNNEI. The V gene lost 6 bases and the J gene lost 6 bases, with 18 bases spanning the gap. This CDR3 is CASSQTRATSQPQHF. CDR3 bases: TGTGCCAGCAGCCAAACGAGGGCAACCAGTCAGCCCCAGCATTTT.

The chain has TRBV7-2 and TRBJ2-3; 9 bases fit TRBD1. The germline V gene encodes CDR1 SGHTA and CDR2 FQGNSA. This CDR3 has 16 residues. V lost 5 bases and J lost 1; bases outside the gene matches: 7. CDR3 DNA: TGTGCCAGCAGCCCAAACAGGGGGCGCGGCACAGATACGCAGTATTTT. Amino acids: CASSPNRGRGTDTQYF. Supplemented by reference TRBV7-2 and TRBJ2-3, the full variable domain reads GAGVSQSPSNKVTEKGKDVELRCDPISGHTALYWYRQSLGQGLEFLIYFQGNSAPDKSGLPSDRFSAERTGGSVSTLTIQRTQQEDSAVYLCASSPNRGRGTDTQYFGPGTRLTVL.

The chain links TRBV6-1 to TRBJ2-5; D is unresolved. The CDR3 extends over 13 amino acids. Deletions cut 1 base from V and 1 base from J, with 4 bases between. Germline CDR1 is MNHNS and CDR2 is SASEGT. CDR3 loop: CASSEVSQETQYF. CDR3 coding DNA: TGTGCCAGCAGTGAAGTTAGCCAAGAGACCCAGTACTTC.

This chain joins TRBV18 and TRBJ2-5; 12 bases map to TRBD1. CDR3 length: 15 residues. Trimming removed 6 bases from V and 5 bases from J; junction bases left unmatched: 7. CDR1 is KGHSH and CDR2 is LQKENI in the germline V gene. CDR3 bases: TGTGCCAGCTCGCCCGGGACAGGGGGCGCGGAGACCCAGTACTTC. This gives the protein CASSPGTGGAETQYF.

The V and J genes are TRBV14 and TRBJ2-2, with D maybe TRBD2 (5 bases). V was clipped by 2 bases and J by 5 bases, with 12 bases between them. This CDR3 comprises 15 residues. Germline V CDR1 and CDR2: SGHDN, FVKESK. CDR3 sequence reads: CASSQQLVGTGELFF. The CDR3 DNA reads TGTGCCAGCAGCCAACAACTAGTCGGTACCGGGGAGCTGTTTTTT.

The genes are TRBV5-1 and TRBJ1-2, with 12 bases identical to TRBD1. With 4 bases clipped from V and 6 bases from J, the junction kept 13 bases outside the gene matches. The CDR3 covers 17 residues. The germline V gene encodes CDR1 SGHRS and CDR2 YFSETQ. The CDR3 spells CASSNQAGGQGADGYTF. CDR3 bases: TGCGCCAGCAGCAATCAAGCTGGGGGACAGGGGGCCGATGGCTACACCTTC.

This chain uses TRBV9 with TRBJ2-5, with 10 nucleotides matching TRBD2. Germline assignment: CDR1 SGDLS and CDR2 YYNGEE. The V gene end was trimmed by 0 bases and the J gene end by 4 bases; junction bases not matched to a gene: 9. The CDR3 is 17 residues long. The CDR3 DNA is TGTGCCAGCAGCGTAGGACTAGCGGGTAGGGCTGTAGAGACCCAGTACTTC. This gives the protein CASSVGLAGRAVETQYF.

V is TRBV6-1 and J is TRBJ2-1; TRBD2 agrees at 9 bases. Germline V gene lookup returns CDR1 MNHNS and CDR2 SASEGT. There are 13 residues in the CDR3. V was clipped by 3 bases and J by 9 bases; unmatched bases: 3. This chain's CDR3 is CASSEREGVEQFF. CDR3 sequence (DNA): TGTGCCAGCAGTGAGCGGGAGGGGGTTGAGCAGTTCTTC.

CDR3 sequence (DNA): TGTGCCAGCAGTTTAACAGGGGGGAATCAGCCCCAGCATTTT. Protein: CASSLTGGNQPQHF. V gene TRBV27 combines with J gene TRBJ1-5; 8 nucleotides align to TRBD1. The CDR3 has 14 amino acids. V was clipped by 2 bases and J by 4 bases; unmatched bases: 1. Germline CDR1 reads MNHEY; CDR2 reads SMNVEV (reference sequence).

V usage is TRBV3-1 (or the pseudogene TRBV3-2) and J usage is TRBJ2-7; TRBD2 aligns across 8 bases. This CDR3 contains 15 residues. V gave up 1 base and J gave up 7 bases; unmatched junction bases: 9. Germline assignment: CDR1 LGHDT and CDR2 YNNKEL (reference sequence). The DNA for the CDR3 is TGTGCCAGCAGCCAAGGACTAGCGAGTTCGGGGGAGCAGTACGTC. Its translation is CASSQGLASSGEQYV.

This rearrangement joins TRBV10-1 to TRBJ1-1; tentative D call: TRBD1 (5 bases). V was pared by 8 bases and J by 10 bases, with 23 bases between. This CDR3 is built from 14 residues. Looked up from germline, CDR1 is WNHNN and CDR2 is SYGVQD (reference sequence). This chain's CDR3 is CASPLGGGTGGAFF. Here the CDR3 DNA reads TGCGCCAGCCCTCTTGGGGGAGGGACCGGGGGAGCTTTCTTT.

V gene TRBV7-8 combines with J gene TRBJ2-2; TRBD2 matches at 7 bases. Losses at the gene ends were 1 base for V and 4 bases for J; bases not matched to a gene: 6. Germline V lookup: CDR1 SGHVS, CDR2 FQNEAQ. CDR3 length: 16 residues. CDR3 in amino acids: CASSLGERGLTGELFF. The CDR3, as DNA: TGTGCCAGCAGCTTAGGGGAGCGGGGACTCACCGGGGAGCTGTTTTTT.

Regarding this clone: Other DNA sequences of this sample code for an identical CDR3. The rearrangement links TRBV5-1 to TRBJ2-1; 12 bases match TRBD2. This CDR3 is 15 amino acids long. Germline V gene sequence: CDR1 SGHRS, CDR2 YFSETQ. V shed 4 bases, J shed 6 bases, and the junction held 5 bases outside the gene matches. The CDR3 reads CASSPGLAGGNEQFF. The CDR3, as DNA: TGCGCCAGCAGCCCGGGACTAGCGGGTGGCAATGAGCAGTTCTTC.

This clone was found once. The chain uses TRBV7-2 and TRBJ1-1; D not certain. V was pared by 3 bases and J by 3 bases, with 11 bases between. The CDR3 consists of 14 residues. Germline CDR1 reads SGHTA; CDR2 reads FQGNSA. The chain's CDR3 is CASSFFRADTEAFF. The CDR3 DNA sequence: TGTGCCAGCAGCTTTTTCAGAGCGGACACTGAAGCTTTCTTT.

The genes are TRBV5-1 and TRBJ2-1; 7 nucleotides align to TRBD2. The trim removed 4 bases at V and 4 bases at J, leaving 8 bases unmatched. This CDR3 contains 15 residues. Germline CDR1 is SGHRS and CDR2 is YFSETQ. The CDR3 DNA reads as TGCGCCAGCAGCCCCGGGATAGCGGGTTACAATGAGCAGTTCTTC. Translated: CASSPGIAGYNEQFF. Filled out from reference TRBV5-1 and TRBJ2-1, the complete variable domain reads KAGVTQTPRYLIKTRGQQVTLSCSPISGHRSVSWYQQTPGQGLQFLFEYFSETQRNKGNFPGRFSGRQFSNSRSEMNVSTLELGDSALYLCASSPGIAGYNEQFFGPGTRLTVL.

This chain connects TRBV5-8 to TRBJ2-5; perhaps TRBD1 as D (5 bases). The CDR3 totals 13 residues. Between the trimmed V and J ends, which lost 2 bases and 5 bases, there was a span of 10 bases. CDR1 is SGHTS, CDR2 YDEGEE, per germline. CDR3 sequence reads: CASSFKGVETQYF. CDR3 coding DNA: TGTGCCAGCAGCTTCAAAGGGGTGGAGACCCAGTACTTC.